A selection of T cell receptor beta chains follows, all from one sample in a study of blood T cell repertoires in COVID-19. TCRdb's copy holds only in-frame clones and misses some; the assay was immunoSEQ multiplex PCR. The repertoire holds just under 85,000 clones, with 83% as singletons. Sample: peripheral blood. These receptors all stem from a woman older than 75 with acute or convalescent COVID-19. The CDR3 runs from the conserved cysteine through the conserved F or W. Each record gives: J gene, D gene, clone size, V gene, CDR3 DNA, CDR3 protein. D genes are given only for firm matches. Expanded clones get a size class; other rows say once, few or many, or leave the size out.

J: TRBJ2-1; D: .; size: .; V: TRBV28; DNA: TGTGCCAGAAATCAACAGGGTGGGAACGAGCAGTTCTTC; CDR3: CARNQQGGNEQFF
J: TRBJ2-5; D: .; size: few; V: TRBV25-1; DNA: TGTGCCAGCAGTGATCTCAGGGCAGAGACCCAGTACTTC; CDR3: CASSDLRAETQYF
J: TRBJ2-3; D: .; size: once; V: TRBV24-1; DNA: TGTGCCTCAAGAGGGCAGCTAAGCACAGATACGCAGTATTTT; CDR3: CASRGQLSTDTQYF
J: TRBJ1-2; D: .; size: .; V: TRBV28; DNA: TGTGCCAGCTCTTCCAGGCCTCTTGGCTACACCTTC; CDR3: CASSSRPLGYTF
J: TRBJ2-5; D: .; size: .; V: TRBV7-9; DNA: TGTGCCAGCAGCTTATTAGCGACCCAAGAGACCCAGTACTTC; CDR3: CASSLLATQETQYF
J: TRBJ2-1; D: TRBD2; size: .; V: TRBV5-1; DNA: TGCGCCAGCAGCTCCCAGCGGGAGGGCCTTACTGAGCAGTTCTTC; CDR3: CASSSQREGLTEQFF
J: TRBJ2-2; D: .; size: .; V: TRBV7-6; DNA: TGTGCCAGCAGCTTACTCGCGGACACCGGGGAGCTGTTTTTT; CDR3: CASSLLADTGELFF
J: TRBJ1-2; D: .; size: once; V: TRBV6-2/TRBV6-3; DNA: TGTGCCAGCAGCCTAGCAGCACGCGGTGGCTACACCTTC; CDR3: CASSLAARGGYTF
J: TRBJ2-5; D: TRBD2; size: .; V: TRBV6-2/TRBV6-3; DNA: TGTGCCAGCAGTTACGGGTCGGGGGGACGAGAGACCCAGTACTTC; CDR3: CASSYGSGGRETQYF
J: TRBJ2-1; D: TRBD1; size: .; V: TRBV12-5; DNA: TGTGCTAGTGGTTTGGGGCCCGACAGGGGAGCCTACAATGAGCAGTTCTTC; CDR3: CASGLGPDRGAYNEQFF
J: TRBJ2-5; D: TRBD1; size: .; V: TRBV7-2; DNA: TGTGCCACTAGAGGGACAGGTCAAGAGACCCAGTACTTC; CDR3: CATRGTGQETQYF
J: TRBJ1-5; D: .; size: .; V: TRBV3-1/TRBV3-2; DNA: TGTGCCAGCAGCCAAGGGGTCCCAGGGGCTGCGAGCAATCAGCCCCAGCATTTT; CDR3: CASSQGVPGAASNQPQHF
J: TRBJ2-2; D: TRBD2; size: .; V: TRBV19; DNA: TGTGCCAGTAGGAGGCTAGCGGGAGACCCCGGGGAGCTGTTTTTT; CDR3: CASRRLAGDPGELFF
J: TRBJ2-1; D: .; size: .; V: TRBV7-3; DNA: TGTGCCAGCAGCTTAGGAGTGCCGGGGTCGGGTGAGCAGTTCTTC; CDR3: CASSLGVPGSGEQFF
J: TRBJ2-2; D: .; size: .; V: TRBV5-8; DNA: TGTGCCAGCAGCCCAACAGGGTTCACCGGGGAGCTGTTTTTT; CDR3: CASSPTGFTGELFF
J: TRBJ1-2; D: .; size: once; V: TRBV2; DNA: TGTGCCAGCAGTGGGGCAGCAATCTATGGCTACACCTTC; CDR3: CASSGAAIYGYTF
J: TRBJ1-2; D: TRBD1; size: .; V: TRBV4-1; DNA: TGCGCCAGCAGTCCTATATGGGCTAGAGGGGACAGAAACTATGGCTACACCTTC; CDR3: CASSPIWARGDRNYGYTF
J: TRBJ2-7; D: TRBD1; size: .; V: TRBV30; DNA: TGTGCCTGGAGCCGGACAGGGGGAGGCTACGAGCAGTACTTC; CDR3: CAWSRTGGGYEQYF
J: TRBJ2-2; D: .; size: once; V: TRBV3-1/TRBV3-2; DNA: TGTGCCAGCCGGACAGTGGACACCGGGGAGCTGTTTTTT; CDR3: CASRTVDTGELFF
J: TRBJ2-3; D: .; size: .; V: TRBV3-1/TRBV3-2; DNA: TGTGCCAGCAGCCTCTCAGGGGGCACAGATACGCAGTATTTT; CDR3: CASSLSGGTDTQYF
J: TRBJ2-2; D: .; size: .; V: TRBV6-5; DNA: TGTGCCAGCGCGGTGGGTGGAACCGGGGAGCTGTTTTTT; CDR3: CASAVGGTGELFF
J: TRBJ2-6; D: .; size: once; V: TRBV4-2; DNA: TGTGCCAGCAGCCCTACAGGCTCTGGGGCCAACGTCCTGACTTTC; CDR3: CASSPTGSGANVLTF
J: TRBJ2-1; D: .; size: .; V: TRBV2; DNA: TGTGCCAGCAACCGTGGGGGGGCCGGTGAGCAGTTCTTC; CDR3: CASNRGGAGEQFF
J: TRBJ2-2; D: .; size: few; V: TRBV4-2; DNA: TGTGCCAGCAGCCCCTACAGTGCGAACACCGGGGAGCTGTTTTTT; CDR3: CASSPYSANTGELFF
J: TRBJ2-5; D: TRBD1; size: .; V: TRBV11-3; DNA: TGTGCCAGCAGCTTAAAGGGGGCTGGCCAAGAGACCCAGTACTTC; CDR3: CASSLKGAGQETQYF
J: TRBJ2-5; D: .; size: .; V: TRBV19; DNA: TGTGCCAGTAGTAACCGGGAACAGACCCAGTACTTC; CDR3: CASSNREQTQYF
J: TRBJ2-5; D: TRBD1; size: .; V: TRBV19; DNA: TGTGCCAGTAGTTCCTGGACAGGGGGTTATGAGACCCAGTACTTC; CDR3: CASSSWTGGYETQYF
J: TRBJ2-1; D: TRBD2; size: .; V: TRBV5-6; DNA: TGTGCCAGCAGCTTGTGGGAGGGGTCCTACAATGAGCAGTTCTTC; CDR3: CASSLWEGSYNEQFF
J: TRBJ1-3; D: TRBD1; size: once; V: TRBV28; DNA: TGTGCCAGCGTAAACCCAGGGGGGACCATATATTTT; CDR3: CASVNPGGTIYF
J: TRBJ2-3; D: TRBD2; size: .; V: TRBV7-2; DNA: TGTGCCAGCAGCTCCCCCGGGGGGGAGGATACGCAGTATTTT; CDR3: CASSSPGGEDTQYF
J: TRBJ2-2; D: .; size: .; V: TRBV3-1/TRBV3-2; DNA: TGTGCCAGCAGCCGCGACTTGTCCCGGGAGCTGTTTTTT; CDR3: CASSRDLSRELFF